The next 19 T cell receptor beta chains were all read from a single sample in a study of blood T cell repertoires in COVID-19. Libraries were prepared by immunoSEQ multiplex PCR; TCRdb keeps only in-frame clonotypes and omits some of them. The sample has some 130,000 clones, around 85% seen once; the top ten hold roughly 18%. Sequences were obtained from peripheral blood. Source of these receptors: a woman aged 50 to 65 who had recovered from COVID-19.

The V gene is TRBV27, the J gene TRBJ2-5, with a tentative D call TRBD1 (6 bases). The CDR3 length is 19 residues. Germline V gives CDR1 MNHEY, CDR2 SMNVEV (reference sequence). Trimming stripped 3 bases from V and 9 bases from J, with 32 bases between. In DNA form, the CDR3 reads TGTGCCAGCAGTTTTTTGGCTCAGGGGACCCTATGTTTGTGGGGTGCCCAGTACTTC. Amino acids: CASSFLAQGTLCLWGAQYF.

The chain uses TRBV10-3 and TRBJ2-7; no reliable D call. V lost 2 bases, J lost 6 bases, and 14 bases lay in between. CDR1 and CDR2 from the germline V gene are ENHRY and SYGVKD. CDR3 length equals 14 residues. The chain's CDR3 is CAISEPDGRFEQYF. In DNA form, the CDR3 reads TGTGCCATCAGTGAGCCGGATGGCAGGTTCGAGCAGTACTTC.

Regarding this clone: An end of the junction does not agree with germline; a read error may underlie this. The rearrangement uses TRBV15 and TRBJ2-7, with 7 positions matching TRBD1. CDR3 size: 15 residues. Germline CDR1 is LNHNV and CDR2 is YYDKDF (reference sequence). CDR3 sequence: CATSFLTGISHEQYF. CDR3 in DNA: TGTGCCACCAGCTTCCTGACAGGGATCTCCCACGAGCAGTACTTC.

This clone has just a few counts. The chain links TRBV7-9 to TRBJ1-2, with 10 bases matching TRBD1. Germline loops: CDR1 SEHNR, CDR2 FQNEAQ (reference sequence). This CDR3 has 14 amino acids. The J segment lost 6 bases and the V segment lost 4 bases, leaving 5 bases of the junction unmatched. The CDR3 sequence: CASSSGQGVHGYTF. The CDR3 bases are TGTGCCAGCAGCTCAGGACAGGGGGTCCATGGCTACACCTTC.

This chain connects TRBV5-5 to TRBJ1-2; the match to TRBD1 covers 7 bases. J was trimmed by 2 bases and V by 2 bases; bases with no gene match: 9. Per germline, CDR1 SGHKS and CDR2 YYEKEE (reference sequence). This CDR3 has 16 amino acids. CDR3 amino acids: CASSLGSRQGNYGYTF. The CDR3 DNA reads TGTGCCAGCAGCTTAGGGTCGCGACAGGGAAACTATGGCTACACCTTC. Full variable domain (outside the CDR3, taken from reference TRBV5-5 and TRBJ1-2): DAGVTQSPTHLIKTRGQQVTLRCSPISGHKSVSWYQQVLGQGPQFIFQYYEKEERGRGNFPDRFSARQFPNYSSELNVNALLLGDSALYLCASSLGSRQGNYGYTFGSGTRLTVV.

The chain carries TRBV5-6 and TRBJ2-1; the match to TRBD2 covers 8 bases. Unmatched junction bases numbered 7, after V lost 0 bases and J lost 8 bases. This CDR3 comprises 15 residues. Germline V gene sequence: CDR1 SGHDT, CDR2 YYEEEE. This CDR3 is CASSLAGGPWDEQFF. CDR3 nucleotides: TGTGCCAGCAGCTTGGCGGGAGGGCCGTGGGATGAGCAGTTCTTC.

This clone was seen just once. The chain uses TRBV3-1 (or the pseudogene TRBV3-2) and TRBJ2-3; 7 positions match TRBD1. Germline assignment: CDR1 LGHDT and CDR2 YNNKEL (reference sequence). This CDR3 is built from 17 residues. The ends lost 1 base at V and 2 bases at J; junction bases unmatched: 9. CDR3 region: CASSQGRTGFYTDTQYF. CDR3 sequence (DNA): TGTGCCAGCAGCCAAGGTCGGACAGGATTCTACACAGATACGCAGTATTTT.

The V and J genes are TRBV4-3 and TRBJ2-3, with TRBD2 matching over 12 bases. Looked up from germline, CDR1 is LGHNA and CDR2 is YSLEER. This CDR3 has 16 amino acids. Unmatched junction bases numbered 3, after V lost 1 base and J lost 4 bases. This chain's CDR3 is CASSQVLAGGPDTQYF. The CDR3 DNA reads as TGCGCCAGCAGCCAAGTACTAGCGGGAGGCCCAGATACGCAGTATTTT.

This clone turned up a few times. V usage is TRBV7-9 and J usage is TRBJ2-5; TRBD2 is a possible D gene (6 bases). Germline CDR1 SEHNR, CDR2 FQNEAQ (reference sequence). Trimming cost V 4 bases and J 0 bases, with 12 bases left between them. The CDR3 is 15 residues long. The CDR3 sequence: CASSWGVGDQETQYF. In DNA, the CDR3 is TGTGCCAGCAGCTGGGGGGTCGGGGACCAAGAGACCCAGTACTTC. Variable domain in full (rest from reference TRBV7-9 and TRBJ2-5): DTGVSQNPRHKITKRGQNVTFRCDPISEHNRLYWYRQTLGQGPEFLTYFQNEAQLEKSRLLSDRFSAERPKGSFSTLEIQRTEQGDSAMYLCASSWGVGDQETQYFGPGTRLLVL.

This clone was seen more than once but under ten times. This sequence joins TRBV30 and TRBJ1-2; 7 bases are a match to TRBD1. CDR1 and CDR2 (germline): GTSNPN, SVGIG (reference sequence). This CDR3 is built from 14 residues. J was trimmed by 5 bases and V by 2 bases; bases with no gene match: 8. The CDR3 DNA reads TGTGCCTGGAGTCCGGGACAGCTAGGGTATGGCTACACCTTC. This codes for CAWSPGQLGYGYTF. Combining the CDR3 with reference TRBV30 and TRBJ1-2 gives the whole variable domain SQTIHQWPATLVQPVGSPLSLECTVEGTSNPNLYWYRQAAGRGLQLLFYSVGIGQISSEVPQNLSASRPQDRQFILSSKKLLLSDSGFYLCAWSPGQLGYGYTFGSGTRLTVV.

The rearrangement links TRBV2 to TRBJ1-6, with a weak D call TRBD1 (6 bases). Trimming took off 5 bases at V and 5 bases at J, with 13 bases between the two ends. The CDR3 spans 15 residues. Looked up from germline, CDR1 is SNHLY and CDR2 is FYNNEI. CDR3 sequence reads: CASSQQGTNNSPLHF. The CDR3 nucleotides are TGTGCCAGCAGTCAACAGGGCACGAATAATTCACCCCTCCACTTT.

The chain employs TRBV19 and TRBJ2-7; 9 bases align to TRBD1. This CDR3 region has 15 residues. J gave up 1 base and V 1 base, and 2 bases lay outside the gene matches. From germline, CDR1 is LNHDA and CDR2 SQIVND (reference sequence). In DNA, the CDR3 is TGTGCCAGTAGTATAGGGGGGACAGGGTCCTACGAGCAGTACTTC. Amino acids: CASSIGGTGSYEQYF.

The chain couples TRBV2 to TRBJ1-1, with TRBD1 matching 8 bases. Germline loops: CDR1 SNHLY, CDR2 FYNNEI. V was pared by 6 bases and J by 2 bases, with 14 bases of the junction left unmatched. The CDR3 covers 17 residues. This CDR3 reads CASRGTGLLNVNTEAFF. DNA of the CDR3: TGTGCCAGCAGGGGGACAGGCCTTCTCAATGTTAACACTGAAGCTTTCTTT.

The chain links TRBV13 to TRBJ1-1, with a weak D call TRBD1 (5 bases). In germline, CDR1 is PRHDT, CDR2 FYEKMQ (reference sequence). The CDR3 length is 13 residues. V shed 0 bases and J shed 12 bases, with 14 bases lying between them. In DNA, the CDR3 is TGTGCCAGCAGCTTAGGGTCTTGGGGCGCAACTTTCTTT. Its translation is CASSLGSWGATFF.

The V and J genes are TRBV3-1 (or the pseudogene TRBV3-2) and TRBJ2-1, with 10 bases aligning to TRBD1. Trimming at V came to 6 bases and at J to 13 bases, leaving 6 bases not matched to a gene. Germline CDR1 is LGHDT and CDR2 is YNNKEL (reference sequence). The CDR3 runs to 12 residues. As DNA, the CDR3 is TGTGCCAGCAGGGGACAGGGGTCCAGTCAGTTCTTC. Protein sequence: CASRGQGSSQFF.

This clone is a singleton in its sample. The V call is TRBV29-1, the J call TRBJ1-2, with no clear D. The germline V and J ends were trimmed by 7 bases and 4 bases, with 13 bases remaining between them. The germline V gene has CDR1 SQVTM and CDR2 ANQGSEA. CDR3 length: 12 amino acids. The CDR3: CSAETGFYGYTF. The CDR3 nucleotides read TGCAGCGCAGAAACCGGGTTCTATGGCTACACCTTC.

The rearrangement uses TRBV7-9 and TRBJ2-1; no definite D call. Germline V gene lookup returns CDR1 SEHNR and CDR2 FQNEAQ (reference sequence). The CDR3 extends over 16 amino acids. V was pared by 6 bases and J by 0 bases, with 15 bases between. CDR3 sequence (DNA): TGTGCCAGCAGTTTCACGGCCCACAGCTCCTACAATGAGCAGTTCTTC. Translated, it gives CASSFTAHSSYNEQFF.

The chain links TRBV7-6 to TRBJ1-2, with 8 bases aligning to TRBD1. Losses at the gene ends were 5 bases for V and 4 bases for J; bases not matched to a gene: 9. CDR3 length equals 15 residues. Germline V gene data show CDR1 as SGHVS and CDR2 as FNYEAQ. The DNA of the CDR3 is TGTGCCAGCAGCCATCTGTCAGGGGGCCTCTATGGCTACACCTTC. This translates into CASSHLSGGLYGYTF.

The chain combines TRBV7-3 with TRBJ2-1, with D possibly matching TRBD2 (5 bases). CDR3 length: 15 amino acids. Germline loops: CDR1 SGHTA, CDR2 FQGTGA. The ends were cut back, 5 bases at V and 8 bases at J, with 19 bases in the middle. CDR3 in DNA: TGTGCCAGCAGCCCGCAAGGGCAGGTAGCGCATGAGCAGTTCTTC. Translation: CASSPQGQVAHEQFF.